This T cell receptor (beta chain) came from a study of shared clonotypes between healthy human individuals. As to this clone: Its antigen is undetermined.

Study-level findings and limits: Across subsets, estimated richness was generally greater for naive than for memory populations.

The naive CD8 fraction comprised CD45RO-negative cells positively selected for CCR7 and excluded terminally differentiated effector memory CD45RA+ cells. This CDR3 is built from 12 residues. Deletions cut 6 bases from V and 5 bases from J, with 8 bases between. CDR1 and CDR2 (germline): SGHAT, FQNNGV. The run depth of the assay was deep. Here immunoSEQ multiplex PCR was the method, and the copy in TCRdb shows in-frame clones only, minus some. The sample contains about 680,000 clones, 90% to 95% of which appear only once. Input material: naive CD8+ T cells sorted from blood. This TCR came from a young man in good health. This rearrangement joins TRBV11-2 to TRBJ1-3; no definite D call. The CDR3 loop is CASRTTRNTIYF. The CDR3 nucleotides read TGTGCCAGCAGGACAACGAGAAACACCATATATTTT.